These 13 T cell receptor beta chains were sequenced from one sample in a study of T cells in Graves' hyperthyroidism and ophthalmopathy. TCR beta CDR3 sequences were amplified from RNA transcripts. A set of HTBI primers served as the primers for a first-round RT-PCR of the TCR CDR3. TCRdb redid the calling of the multiplex PCR reads with MiXCR, one entry per CDR3 protein. The table shows almost 500,000 distinct CDR3 sequences, with roughly 22% occurring only once. Input material: blood. The receptor set was obtained from an older woman with Graves' ophthalmopathy.

This chain connects TRBV6-4 to TRBJ2-2, with D tentatively TRBD1 (7 bases). Germline CDR1 is MRHNA and CDR2 is SNTAGT. The ends were cut back, 5 bases at V and 5 bases at J, with 15 bases in the middle. The CDR3 is 15 amino acids. CDR3 sequence reads: CASSRQGGGTGELFF. In nucleotides, the CDR3 is TGTGCCAGCAGTCGACAGGGCGGAGGGACCGGGGAGCTGTTTTTT.

The rearrangement uses TRBV12-3 or TRBV12-4 and TRBJ1-1; D is undetermined. V was trimmed by 4 bases and J by 0 bases, leaving 12 bases between them. The CDR3 extends over 15 amino acids. CDR3 nucleotides: TGTGCCAGCAGTTCCCAGGTAACTATGAACACTGAAGCTTTCTTT. It yields the protein CASSSQVTMNTEAFF.

The V and J genes are TRBV12-5 and TRBJ2-6, with D possibly TRBD2 on 5 matching bases. Trimming removed 0 bases at V and 0 bases at J, with 9 bases between. There are 17 residues in the CDR3. Germline values: CDR1 LGHNT, CDR2 FRNRAP. CDR3 sequence reads: CASGLVLGVSGANVLTF. The CDR3 region has the DNA TGTGCTAGTGGTTTGGTACTAGGAGTCTCTGGGGCCAACGTCCTGACTTTC.

This chain joins TRBV18 and TRBJ2-1, with D maybe TRBD2 (5 bases). The CDR3 totals 15 residues. The germline V gene encodes CDR1 KGHSH and CDR2 LQKENI. V was clipped by 6 bases and J by 3 bases, with 15 bases between them. CDR3 sequence reads: CASSDREGLYNEQFF. For the CDR3, the DNA is TGTGCCAGCTCTGACCGAGAGGGCCTCTACAATGAGCAGTTCTTC.

This clonotype was counted a few times. The chain carries TRBV20-1 and TRBJ2-7; D ambiguous. Trimming took 3 bases from V and 1 from J, leaving 13 bases between them. This CDR3 comprises 14 residues. Germline V CDR1 and CDR2: DFQATT, SNEGSKA (reference sequence). The CDR3 DNA sequence: TGCAGTGCTAGGGCTAACAGAAATTCCTACGAGCAGTACTTC. Its protein product is CSARANRNSYEQYF.

This clonotype appeared many times. The rearrangement uses TRBV12-3 or TRBV12-4 and TRBJ2-7, with TRBD2 identical over 8 bases. The ends lost 6 bases at V and 5 bases at J; junction bases unmatched: 12. The CDR3 runs to 15 residues. This CDR3 reads CASRPGGAGKNEQYF. In nucleotides, the CDR3 is TGTGCCAGCAGGCCGGGGGGGGCAGGGAAGAACGAGCAGTACTTC.

The gene calls are TRBV28 and TRBJ2-1; TRBD2 aligns across 9 bases. The CDR3 contains 15 residues. The J segment lost 7 bases and the V segment lost 2 bases, leaving 6 bases of the junction unmatched. The germline V gene encodes CDR1 MDHEN and CDR2 SYDVKM. CDR3 amino acids: CASSLGTSKGNEQFF. The CDR3 DNA reads as TGTGCCAGCAGTTTAGGGACTAGCAAGGGGAATGAGCAGTTCTTC.

There are a few counts of this clonotype. The chain uses TRBV7-9 and TRBJ2-7; possibly TRBD1 or TRBD2 for D (5 bases each). From germline, CDR1 is SEHNR and CDR2 FQNEAQ (reference sequence). This CDR3 has 14 residues. V dropped 5 bases and J dropped 1 base, with 12 bases sitting between them. The CDR3, as DNA: TGTGCCAGCAGCCACCGGGACCAGTCCTACGAGCAGTACTTC. Protein sequence: CASSHRDQSYEQYF.

Only a few counts were recorded for this clonotype. The chain recombines TRBV10-3 with TRBJ2-2; 10 nucleotides align to TRBD2. Germline V gives CDR1 ENHRY, CDR2 SYGVKD. The CDR3 is 15 amino acids. Trimming removed 6 bases from V and 3 bases from J; junction bases left unmatched: 4. Here the CDR3 DNA reads TGTGCCATCAGAGCCCTAGCGGGAGACACCGGGGAGCTGTTTTTT. Residues: CAIRALAGDTGELFF.

This clonotype was seen a few times. V and J are TRBV5-1 and TRBJ2-2; 7 bases are a match to TRBD2. From germline, CDR1 is SGHRS and CDR2 YFSETQ. This CDR3 is built from 18 residues. V lost 4 bases to trimming and J lost 6 bases; unmatched junction nucleotides: 18. The CDR3 loop is CASSRWGAGEGVAGELFF. CDR3 DNA sequence: TGCGCCAGCAGCCGCTGGGGTGCGGGAGAAGGTGTTGCCGGGGAGCTGTTTTTT.

This chain links TRBV9 with TRBJ2-1, with 10 bases fitting TRBD2. J gave up 8 bases and V 3 bases, and 8 bases lay outside the gene matches. CDR3 size: 15 residues. Germline CDR1 is SGDLS and CDR2 is YYNGEE. DNA of the CDR3: TGTGCCAGCAGCGCCCCTAGCGGGAGCTATTATGAGCAGTTCTTC. Translating gives CASSAPSGSYYEQFF.

This clonotype was observed at least ten times. This sequence joins TRBV7-2 and TRBJ2-1, with a weak D call TRBD2 (5 bases). The CDR3 totals 13 residues. The germline V gene has CDR1 SGHTA and CDR2 FQGNSA. V was trimmed by 5 bases and J by 8 bases, leaving 13 bases between them. The CDR3 is CASSPSGLHEQFF. As DNA, the CDR3 is TGTGCCAGCAGCCCCTCGGGGTTGCATGAGCAGTTCTTC.

The chain couples TRBV6-2 or TRBV6-3 to TRBJ1-5; 8 positions match TRBD1. V shed 6 bases and J 0 bases; nucleotides not matched to a gene: 13. CDR1 and CDR2 (germline): MNHEY, SVGEGT. The length of the CDR3 is 18 residues. The CDR3 is CASRTIRGPEYSNQPQHF. The CDR3 nucleotides are TGTGCCAGCAGAACCATCAGGGGGCCCGAGTATAGCAATCAGCCCCAGCATTTT.